One and the same sample provided the 23 T cell receptor beta chains below, sequenced in a study of blood T cells in healthy people across ages. Together with a sample-barcoded 5' primer, a J-beta primer mix was included in a second PCR lasting roughly 6 to 12 cycles. TCRdb re-derived calls from the 5' RACE reads in MiXCR, one entry per CDR3 protein. The data show 800,000 or so distinct CDR3 sequences, 35% to 60% seen once. Sequencing input: blood. The receptors were gathered from a man older than 75 in good health.

The J gene is TRBJ1-5, the V gene TRBV2; D is uncertain. V lost 6 bases and J lost 4, with 10 bases in between. Germline V gene sequence: CDR1 SNHLY, CDR2 FYNNEI. The CDR3 spans 13 residues. The CDR3 DNA reads as TGTGCCAGCAGGGCTTTCGAAAATCAGCCCCAGCATTTT. Translating it yields CASRAFENQPQHF.

This sequence joins TRBV9 and TRBJ2-5; 7 bases align to TRBD1. The ends lost 4 bases at V and 4 bases at J; junction bases unmatched: 10. In germline, CDR1 is SGDLS, CDR2 YYNGEE. The CDR3 runs to 15 residues. This CDR3 reads CASSPRQGSGETQYF. The CDR3 DNA reads as TGTGCCAGCAGCCCGAGACAGGGTTCGGGAGAGACCCAGTACTTC.

About this clonotype: Germline and junction disagree at one end, which may indicate a read error. V usage is TRBV7-2 and J usage is TRBJ2-1, with 12 bases fitting TRBD2. CDR3 length equals 17 residues. Germline CDR1 and CDR2: SGHTA and FQGNSA. DNA of the CDR3: TGTGCCGGCAGCTTAAGACTAGCGGGAGTCTCCTACAATGAGCAGTTCTTC. This sequence encodes CAGSLRLAGVSYNEQFF.

This chain uses TRBV6-1 with TRBJ2-7; maybe TRBD2 (5 bases). The germline CDR1 and CDR2 sequences are MNHNS and SASEGT. The CDR3 sequence is 13 residues long. V was shortened by 3 bases and J by 1 base, with 7 bases between the two germline ends. CDR3: CASSDWESYEQYF. CDR3 DNA: TGTGCCAGCAGTGACTGGGAGTCCTACGAGCAGTACTTC.

The chain uses TRBV18 and TRBJ2-1; unclear D gene. CDR3 length: 14 amino acids. The germline V gene has CDR1 KGHSH and CDR2 LQKENI. Trimming took off 0 bases at V and 8 bases at J, with 11 bases between the two ends. The DNA for the CDR3 is TGTGCCAGCTCACCACCCGAAGGGTATTATGAGCAGTTCTTC. As protein: CASSPPEGYYEQFF.

The CDR3 DNA sequence: TGTGCCTGGAGACGGACAGGCCAGGGGTACAATGAGCAGTTCTTC. It codes for CAWRRTGQGYNEQFF. This chain uses TRBV30 with TRBJ2-1; TRBD1 agrees at 7 bases. Germline trimming cut 3 bases from V and 4 bases from J; bases unmatched to any gene: 9. There are 15 residues in the CDR3. Germline assignment: CDR1 GTSNPN and CDR2 SVGIG (reference sequence).

This clonotype was counted between two and nine times. The CDR3 coding sequence is TGTGCCAGCAGCCCGAACGGGGAGGGCCGGTATGGCTACACCTTC. This codes for CASSPNGEGRYGYTF. This chain connects TRBV14 to TRBJ1-2; D uncertain. The ends were cut back, 4 bases at V and 5 bases at J, with 17 bases in the middle. The CDR3 totals 15 residues. Per the germline V gene, CDR1 is SGHDN and CDR2 is FVKESK.

V usage is TRBV25-1 and J usage is TRBJ2-3, with D maybe TRBD2 (6 bases). Germline V gene sequence: CDR1 MGHDK, CDR2 SYGVNS. The V end lost 10 bases, the J end lost 3 bases, and 17 bases lay between the germline ends. The CDR3 is made up of 14 amino acids. CDR3: CATGGTYFTDTQYF. CDR3 DNA: TGTGCCACTGGGGGGACCTACTTTACAGATACGCAGTATTTT. Together with reference TRBV25-1 and TRBJ2-3, the CDR3 gives the full variable domain: EADIYQTPRYLVIGTGKKITLECSQTMGHDKMYWYQQDPGMELHLIHYSYGVNSTEKGDLSSESTVSRIRTEHFPLTLESARPSHTSQYLCATGGTYFTDTQYFGPGTRLTVL.

V gene TRBV15 combines with J gene TRBJ2-3; 7 nucleotides agree with TRBD1. The CDR3 length is 15 residues. Per the germline V gene, CDR1 is LNHNV and CDR2 is YYDKDF (reference sequence). Trimming removed 4 bases from V and 0 bases from J; junction bases left unmatched: 4. The CDR3 coding sequence is TGTGCCACCAGCACTCGGACAGGTAGCACAGATACGCAGTATTTT. Translated, it gives CATSTRTGSTDTQYF.

The chain combines TRBV6-2 or TRBV6-3 with TRBJ1-5; no definite D call. This CDR3 is 14 amino acids long. Germline-derived CDR1 and CDR2 are MNHEY and SVGEGT. Trimming removed 0 bases from V and 11 bases from J, with 14 bases in between. CDR3 DNA sequence: TGTGCCAGCAGTTACTCGGAATCCGGGGTAACCCAGCATTTT. The encoded protein is CASSYSESGVTQHF.

The CDR3 DNA sequence: TGCGCCAGCAGCTCGTTCAACAGGGGTAGCACAGATACGCAGTATTTT. Protein sequence: CASSSFNRGSTDTQYF. This chain connects TRBV5-1 to TRBJ2-3, with 7 bases aligning to TRBD1. V lost 3 bases and J lost 0; bases outside the gene matches: 7. The CDR3 has 16 amino acids. The germline CDR1 and CDR2 sequences are SGHRS and YFSETQ.

This clonotype was counted between two and nine times. This chain connects TRBV12-3 or TRBV12-4 to TRBJ2-5, with a tentative D call TRBD2 (5 bases). The CDR3 is 14 amino acids. V lost 0 bases and J 4 bases, leaving 9 bases between the germline ends. As DNA, the CDR3 is TGTGCCAGCAGTTTAGCCCCCGCGGGAGAGACCCAGTACTTC. This translates into CASSLAPAGETQYF.

CDR3 coding DNA: TGTGCCATCAATGGGACAGGAACCGGGGAGCTGTTTTTT. Translated, it gives CAINGTGTGELFF. This rearrangement joins TRBV10-3 to TRBJ2-2, with 8 bases matching TRBD1. V lost 7 bases to trimming and J lost 5 bases; unmatched junction nucleotides: 3. The CDR3 runs to 13 residues. Per the germline V gene, CDR1 is ENHRY and CDR2 is SYGVKD.

This clonotype turned up a few times. This sequence joins TRBV14 and TRBJ2-2; D is uncertain. Trimming removed 1 base at V and 4 bases at J, with 10 bases between. Germline CDR1 reads SGHDN; CDR2 reads FVKESK. The CDR3 runs to 15 residues. Here the CDR3 DNA reads TGTGCCAGCAGCCAAGCTTTGGGATCCACCGGGGAGCTGTTTTTT. Its translation: CASSQALGSTGELFF.

This clonotype has only one observation. The V and J genes are TRBV3-1 and TRBJ1-2; 7 positions agree with TRBD1. The CDR3 is made up of 15 amino acids. Germline V CDR1 and CDR2: LGHDT, YNNKEL (reference sequence). Germline trimming cut 4 bases from V and 4 bases from J; bases unmatched to any gene: 9. The CDR3 nucleotides read TGTGCCAGCAGCCTGGACAGGCAGGAGCTCTATGGCTACACCTTC. It translates to CASSLDRQELYGYTF.

This clonotype was counted a single time. The V call is TRBV21-1, the J call TRBJ1-5; the table calls TRBD1, which could not be checked here. TRBV21-1 is assigned pseudogene status. The CDR3 contains 15 residues. This CDR3 reads CASSRGTATDQPQHF. CDR3 in DNA: TGTGCCAGCAGCCGGGGGACAGCGACCGATCAGCCCCAGCATTTT.

The gene calls are TRBV4-2 and TRBJ1-2; D gene ambiguous. The CDR3 extends over 15 amino acids. Trimming pared 4 bases from V and 4 bases from J, leaving 16 bases between. The germline gives CDR1 LGHNA, CDR2 YNFKEQ. This CDR3 is CASSPQEAGLYGYTF. CDR3 sequence (DNA): TGTGCCAGCAGCCCGCAAGAGGCAGGCCTCTATGGCTACACCTTC.

CDR3 residues: CSARADYGYQETQYF. The CDR3 region has the DNA TGCAGTGCTAGGGCGGACTATGGGTACCAAGAGACCCAGTACTTC. V and J are TRBV20-1 and TRBJ2-5; weak D call: TRBD2 (6 bases). V was cut by 3 bases and J by 0 bases, with 14 bases left in between. From germline, CDR1 is DFQATT and CDR2 SNEGSKA (reference sequence). The CDR3 contains 15 residues.

The chain carries TRBV20-1 and TRBJ2-5; 7 positions agree with TRBD2. The CDR3 spans 12 residues. Germline CDR1 DFQATT, CDR2 SNEGSKA (reference sequence). The J segment lost 5 bases and the V segment lost 5 bases, leaving 5 bases of the junction unmatched. CDR3 bases: TGCAGTGCTTGGCGGGAGAGGGAGACCCAGTACTTC. Amino acid sequence: CSAWRERETQYF.

The chain is built from TRBV7-2 and TRBJ1-4; D may be TRBD1 (5 bases). The CDR3 has 14 amino acids. CDR1 and CDR2 (germline): SGHTA, FQGNSA. Trimming took 3 bases from V and 8 from J, leaving 13 bases between them. The DNA of the CDR3 is TGTGCCAGCAGCTTCAGGTGGGAGGGGGAAAAACTGTTTTTT. It codes for CASSFRWEGEKLFF.

A few counts support this clonotype. The chain recombines TRBV12-3 or TRBV12-4 with TRBJ2-7, with D perhaps matching TRBD1 or TRBD2 (6 bases each). This CDR3 comprises 15 residues. V was shortened by 0 bases and J by 7 bases, with 16 bases between the two germline ends. CDR3: CASSLALGGGREQYF. The CDR3 DNA is TGTGCCAGCAGTTTAGCGCTTGGAGGGGGTCGAGAGCAGTACTTC.

Concerning this clonotype: This is likely a read error, given that the CDR3 carries no conserved phenylalanine or tryptophan at its end. The chain joins TRBV12-3 or TRBV12-4 to TRBJ2-4; D gene ambiguous. The DNA end lines up better with TRBJ2-5; the J call may be wrong. The CDR3 length is 15 residues. CDR3 bases: TGTGCCAGCAGTTTAGTCGGGCTGGCCCAAGAGACCCAGTACCTC. It is translated as CASSLVGLAQETQYL.

The chain couples TRBV7-2 to TRBJ1-5, with 11 bases matching TRBD1. The J segment lost 5 bases and the V segment lost 3 bases, leaving 3 bases of the junction unmatched. The CDR3 length is 15 residues. Germline-derived CDR1 and CDR2 are SGHTA and FQGNSA. CDR3 residues: CASSFRTGGDQPQHF. In DNA form, the CDR3 reads TGTGCCAGCAGCTTTCGGACAGGGGGCGATCAGCCCCAGCATTTT.